This entry is about one T cell receptor beta chain. This sample is drawn from a study of blood T cell repertoires in COVID-19. V was pared by 0 bases and J by 0 bases, with 12 bases between. The CDR3 runs 16 residues. CDR1 and CDR2 (germline): WNHNN, SYGVQD (reference sequence). Measured with immunoSEQ multiplex PCR; TCRdb has only the in-frame clones, and not every one. The sample shows roughly 220,000 clones, 65% to 90% of them seen only once. The receptor's source is a woman aged 40 to 55 with acute COVID-19. V usage is TRBV10-1 and J usage is TRBJ2-7; possible D gene TRBD2, 6 bases. The sample consisted of PBMCs or T cells enriched from blood (not recorded which). CDR3 sequence (DNA): TGCGCCAGCAGTGAGTCAACGGCTAGCGCCTCCTACGAGCAGTACTTC. Its protein is CASSESTASASYEQYF.